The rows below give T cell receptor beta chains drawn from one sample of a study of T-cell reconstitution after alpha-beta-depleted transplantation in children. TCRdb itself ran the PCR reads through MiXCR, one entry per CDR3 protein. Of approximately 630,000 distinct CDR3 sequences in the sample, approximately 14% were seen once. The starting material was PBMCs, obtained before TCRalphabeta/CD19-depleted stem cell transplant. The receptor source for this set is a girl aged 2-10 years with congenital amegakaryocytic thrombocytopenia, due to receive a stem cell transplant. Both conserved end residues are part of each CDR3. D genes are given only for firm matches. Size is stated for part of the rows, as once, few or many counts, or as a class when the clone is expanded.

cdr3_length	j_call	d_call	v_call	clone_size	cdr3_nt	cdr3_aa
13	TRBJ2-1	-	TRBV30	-	TGTGCCTGGGGGGCGGGCAATTACAATGAGCAGTTCTTC	CAWGAGNYNEQFF
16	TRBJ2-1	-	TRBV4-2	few	TGTGCCAGCAGCCAAGAAGCACAGGGCTCCTACAATGAGCAGTTCTTC	CASSQEAQGSYNEQFF
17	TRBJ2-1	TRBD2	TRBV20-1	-	TGCAGTGCTAGAGATCTACTAGCGGGAGCTATATGGGGTGAGCAGTTCTTC	CSARDLLAGAIWGEQFF
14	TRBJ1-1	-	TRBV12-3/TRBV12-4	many	TGTGCCAGCAGTTTCTTTTACAGGGACCCTGAAGCTTTCTTT	CASSFFYRDPEAFF
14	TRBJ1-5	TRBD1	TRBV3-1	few	TGTGCCAGCAGCCAGGGGACAGTTTATCAGCCCCAGCATTTT	CASSQGTVYQPQHF
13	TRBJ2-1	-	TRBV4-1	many	TGCGCCAGCAGCCAATTTTGGGCCGGCGCGGAGTTCTTC	CASSQFWAGAEFF
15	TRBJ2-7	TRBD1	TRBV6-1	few	TGTGCCAGCAGTGGGACAGGGGCGGCAACCTACGAGCAGTACTTC	CASSGTGAATYEQYF
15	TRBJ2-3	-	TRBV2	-	TGTGCCAGCGCGCGGGGCACCAGCCGCACAGATACGCAGTATTTT	CASARGTSRTDTQYF
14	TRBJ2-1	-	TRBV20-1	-	TGCAGTGTCGAAGGCGCTTCTCTGGACAATGAGCAGTTCTTC	CSVEGASLDNEQFF
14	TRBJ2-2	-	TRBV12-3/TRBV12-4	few	TGTGCCAGCAGTTTTCAGGGGCCCACCGGGGAGCTGTTTTTT	CASSFQGPTGELFF
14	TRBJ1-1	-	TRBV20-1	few	TGCAGTGCTAGAGTGGTCAGGGGGAACACTGAAGCTTTCTTT	CSARVVRGNTEAFF
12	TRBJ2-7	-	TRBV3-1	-	TGTGCCAGCAGCCAAGCAGGGTTCGAGCAGTACTTC	CASSQAGFEQYF
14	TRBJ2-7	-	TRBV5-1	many	TGCGCCAGCAGCTTCGGAGTTACGGGGAACGAGCAGTACTTC	CASSFGVTGNEQYF
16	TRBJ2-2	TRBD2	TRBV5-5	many	TGTGCCAGCAGCTGGATGGCGGGAGGTGCCACCGGGGAGCTGTTTTTT	CASSWMAGGATGELFF
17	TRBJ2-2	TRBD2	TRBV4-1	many	TGCGCCAGCAGCCAAGATGTGACTAGCAGGAACACCGGGGAGCTGTTTTTT	CASSQDVTSRNTGELFF
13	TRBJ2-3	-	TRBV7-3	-	TGTGCCAGCAGCTTAGTTCAGTCGGATACGCAGTATTTT	CASSLVQSDTQYF
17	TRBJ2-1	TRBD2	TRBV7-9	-	TGTGCCAGCAGCCCAATGGTACGGACTAGCGGGAGGGATGAGCAGTTCTTC	CASSPMVRTSGRDEQFF
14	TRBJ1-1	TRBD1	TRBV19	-	TGTGCCAGTAGTAACGGACAGGGCGCGACTGAAGCTTTCTTT	CASSNGQGATEAFF
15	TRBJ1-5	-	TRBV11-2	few	TGTGCCAGCAGCTTCGAGCCTCTGGGCAATCAGCCCCAGCATTTT	CASSFEPLGNQPQHF
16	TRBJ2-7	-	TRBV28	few	TGTGCCAGCAGTTTTGGGCTTACGGGGGGCTGGAACGAGCAGTACTTC	CASSFGLTGGWNEQYF
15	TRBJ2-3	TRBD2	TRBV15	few	TGTGCCACCGCCGAACTAGCGCGTGGCACAGATACGCAGTATTTT	CATAELARGTDTQYF
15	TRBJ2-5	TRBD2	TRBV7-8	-	TGTGCCAGCAGCTTAGGGACTAGCAGAGTAGAGACCCAGTACTTC	CASSLGTSRVETQYF
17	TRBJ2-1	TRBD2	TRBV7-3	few	TGTGCCAGCAGCTTTACCCACAGCGGGATAGTCCACAATGAGCAGTTCTTC	CASSFTHSGIVHNEQFF
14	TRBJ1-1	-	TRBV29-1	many	TGCAGCGCCCTCGGGTATATGGGGCTTTCTGAAGCTTTCTTT	CSALGYMGLSEAFF
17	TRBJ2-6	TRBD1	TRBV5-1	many	TGCGCCAGCAGCACCGGACAGGGAACATCTGGGGCCAACGTCCTGACTTTC	CASSTGQGTSGANVLTF
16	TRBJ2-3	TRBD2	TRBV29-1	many	TGCAGCGTTGACGGGACTAGCGGTCCCCTCACAGATACGCAGTATTTT	CSVDGTSGPLTDTQYF
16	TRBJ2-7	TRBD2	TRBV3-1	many	TGTGCCAGCAGCCAAGACGCTAGCGGGGCTAACTACGAGCAGTACTTC	CASSQDASGANYEQYF
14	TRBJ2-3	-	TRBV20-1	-	TGCAGTGCTATCCGGGACCTACTCACAGATACGCAGTATTTT	CSAIRDLLTDTQYF
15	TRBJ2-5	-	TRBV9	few	TGTGCCAGCAGCGCCAACACAGGGTTCCAAGAGACCCAGTACTTC	CASSANTGFQETQYF
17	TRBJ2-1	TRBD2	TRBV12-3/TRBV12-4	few	TGTGCCAGCAGTGCACGACCACTAGCGGGAGGGCTTAATGAGCAGTTCTTC	CASSARPLAGGLNEQFF
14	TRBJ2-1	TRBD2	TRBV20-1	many	TGCAGTGCCTCCGGGACTAGAGATGGGAATGAGCAGTTCTTC	CSASGTRDGNEQFF
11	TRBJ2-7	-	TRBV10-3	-	TGTGCCATCAGACAGTCCTACGAGCAGTACTTC	CAIRQSYEQYF
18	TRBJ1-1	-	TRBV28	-	TGTGCCAGCCTGCCGACTTGGGGGGGGCGAATTCGTGACACTGAAGCTTTCTTT	CASLPTWGGRIRDTEAFF
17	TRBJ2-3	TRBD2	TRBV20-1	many	TGCAGTGCTCCGAGGACTAGTGTGGGTGGTGGCACAGATACGCAGTATTTT	CSAPRTSVGGGTDTQYF
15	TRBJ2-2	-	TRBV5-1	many	TGCGCCAGCAGACCCCAGACCAGCTCGTCCGGGGAGCTGTTTTTT	CASRPQTSSSGELFF
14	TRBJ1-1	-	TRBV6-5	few	TGTGCCAGCAGTTACCCACCCCTGGGGACTGAAGCTTTCTTT	CASSYPPLGTEAFF
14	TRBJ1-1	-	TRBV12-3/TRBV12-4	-	TGTGCCAGCAGTTTTGTTCCGGGGGACACTGAAGCTTTCTTT	CASSFVPGDTEAFF
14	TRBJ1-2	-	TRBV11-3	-	TGTGCCAGCAGCTGCCGGGACATTAACTATGGCTACACCTTC	CASSCRDINYGYTF
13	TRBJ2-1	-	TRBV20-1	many	TGCAGTGTCCAGGCGGGACGGAACAATGAGCAGTTCTTC	CSVQAGRNNEQFF